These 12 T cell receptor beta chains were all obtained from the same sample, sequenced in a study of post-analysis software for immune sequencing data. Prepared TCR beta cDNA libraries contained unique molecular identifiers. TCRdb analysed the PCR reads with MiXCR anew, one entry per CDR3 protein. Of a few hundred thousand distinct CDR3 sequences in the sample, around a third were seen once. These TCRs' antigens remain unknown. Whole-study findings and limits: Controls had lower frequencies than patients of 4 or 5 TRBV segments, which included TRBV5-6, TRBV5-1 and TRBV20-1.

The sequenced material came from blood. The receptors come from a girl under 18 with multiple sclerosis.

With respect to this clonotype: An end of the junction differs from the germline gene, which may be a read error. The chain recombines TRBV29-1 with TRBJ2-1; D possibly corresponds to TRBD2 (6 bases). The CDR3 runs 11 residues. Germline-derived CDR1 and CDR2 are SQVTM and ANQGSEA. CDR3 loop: CSVRDFNGQFF. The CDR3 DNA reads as TGCAGCGTTAGGGACTTTAATGGGCAGTTCTTC.

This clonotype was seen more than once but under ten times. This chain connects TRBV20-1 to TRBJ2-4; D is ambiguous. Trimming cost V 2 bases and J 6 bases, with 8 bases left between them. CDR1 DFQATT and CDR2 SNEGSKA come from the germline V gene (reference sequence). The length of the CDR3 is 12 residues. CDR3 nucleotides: TGCAGTGCTAGAATAAGTGGAAACATTCAGTACTTC. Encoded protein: CSARISGNIQYF.

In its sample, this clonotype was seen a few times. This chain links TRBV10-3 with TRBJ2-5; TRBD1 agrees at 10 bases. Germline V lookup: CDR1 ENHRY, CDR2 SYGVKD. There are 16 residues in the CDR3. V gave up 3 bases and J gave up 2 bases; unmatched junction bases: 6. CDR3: CAISDPGTGEQETQYF. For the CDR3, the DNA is TGTGCCATCAGTGACCCGGGGACAGGGGAACAAGAGACCCAGTACTTC.

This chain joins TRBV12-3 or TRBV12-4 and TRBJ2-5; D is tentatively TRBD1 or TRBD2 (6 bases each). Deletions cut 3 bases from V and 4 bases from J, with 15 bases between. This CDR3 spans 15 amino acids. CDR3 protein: CASSFEGGTGETQYF. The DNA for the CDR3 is TGTGCCAGCAGTTTTGAAGGGGGGACTGGAGAGACCCAGTACTTC.

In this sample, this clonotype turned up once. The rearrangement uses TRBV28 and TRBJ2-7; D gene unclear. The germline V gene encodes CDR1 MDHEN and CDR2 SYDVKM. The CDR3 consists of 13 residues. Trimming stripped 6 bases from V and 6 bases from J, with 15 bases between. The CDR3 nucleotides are TGTGCCAGCAGCCTCTTGGATACCCGCGAGCAGTACTTC. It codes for CASSLLDTREQYF. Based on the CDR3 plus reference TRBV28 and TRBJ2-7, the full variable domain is DVKVTQSSRYLVKRTGEKVFLECVQDMDHENMFWYRQDPGLGLRLIYFSYDVKMKEKGDIPEGYSVSREKKERFSLILESASTNQTSMYLCASSLLDTREQYFGPGTRLTVT.

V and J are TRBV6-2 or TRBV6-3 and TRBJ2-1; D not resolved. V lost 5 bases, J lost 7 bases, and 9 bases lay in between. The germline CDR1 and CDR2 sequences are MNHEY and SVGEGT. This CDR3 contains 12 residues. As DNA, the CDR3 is TGTGCCAGCAGTCCGAGCAATAATGAGCAGTTCTTC. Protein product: CASSPSNNEQFF.

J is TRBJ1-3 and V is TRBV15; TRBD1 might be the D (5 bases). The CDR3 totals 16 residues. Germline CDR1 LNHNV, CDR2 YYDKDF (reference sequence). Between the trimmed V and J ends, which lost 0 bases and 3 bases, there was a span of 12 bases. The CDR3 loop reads CATSRETGAGGNTIYF. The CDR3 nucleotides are TGTGCCACCAGCAGAGAGACCGGGGCCGGTGGAAACACCATATATTTT.

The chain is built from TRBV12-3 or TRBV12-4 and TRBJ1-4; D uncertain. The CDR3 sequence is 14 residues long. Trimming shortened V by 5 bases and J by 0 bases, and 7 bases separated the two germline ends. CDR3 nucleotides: TGTGCCAGCAGTCTGGTCCCAACTAATGAAAAACTGTTTTTT. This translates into CASSLVPTNEKLFF.

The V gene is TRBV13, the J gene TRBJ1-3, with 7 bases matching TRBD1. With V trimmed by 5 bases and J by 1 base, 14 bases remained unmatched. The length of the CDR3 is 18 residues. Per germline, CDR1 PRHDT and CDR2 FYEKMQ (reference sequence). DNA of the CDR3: TGTGCCAGCAGCCGGAGACTAACCGGGACAGTGTCTGGAAACACCATATATTTT. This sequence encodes CASSRRLTGTVSGNTIYF.

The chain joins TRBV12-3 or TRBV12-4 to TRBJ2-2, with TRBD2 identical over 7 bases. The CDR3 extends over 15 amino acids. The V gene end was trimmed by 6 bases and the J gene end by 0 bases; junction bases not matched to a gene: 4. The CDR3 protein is CASRGGGSNTGELFF. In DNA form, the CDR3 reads TGTGCCAGCAGGGGGGGGGGTTCGAACACCGGGGAGCTGTTTTTT.

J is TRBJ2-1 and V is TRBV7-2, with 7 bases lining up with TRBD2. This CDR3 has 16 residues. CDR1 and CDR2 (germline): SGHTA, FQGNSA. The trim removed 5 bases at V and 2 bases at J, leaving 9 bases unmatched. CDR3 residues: CASSPRGGSTYNEQFF. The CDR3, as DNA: TGTGCCAGCAGCCCACGGGGAGGGAGCACCTACAATGAGCAGTTCTTC.

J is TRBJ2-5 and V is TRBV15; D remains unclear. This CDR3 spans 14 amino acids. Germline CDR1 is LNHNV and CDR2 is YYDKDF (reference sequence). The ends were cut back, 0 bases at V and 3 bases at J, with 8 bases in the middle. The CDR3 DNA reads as TGTGCCACCAGCAGAGATCTGGTCGAAGAGACCCAGTACTTC. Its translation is CATSRDLVEETQYF.